Listed below are T cell receptor beta chains from one sample, sequenced in a study of cytomegalovirus exposure and HLA in healthy donors. TCRdb's copy holds only in-frame clones and misses some; the assay was immunoSEQ multiplex PCR. This table has about 130,000 clones, around 83% appearing once. The specimen was PBMCs. The source is a woman in her twenties or thirties in good health and CMV-seropositive. CDR3s include the opening cysteine and the closing phenylalanine or tryptophan. The D gene is left open where the match is weak. A row's size may be missing; if present it is once, few, many or a size class.

CDR3 protein | CDR3 DNA | J gene | D gene | clone size | V gene
CASSYGSGENTQYF | TGTGCCAGCAGTTATGGTAGCGGGGAAAATACGCAGTATTTT | TRBJ2-3 | TRBD2 | NA | TRBV27
CASSLGRWATEAFF | TGTGCCAGCAGCTTGGGCAGGTGGGCCACTGAAGCTTTCTTT | TRBJ1-1 | NA | NA | TRBV5-4
CATSRVGEAFNEQFF | TGTGCCACCAGCAGAGTCGGGGAGGCCTTCAATGAGCAGTTCTTC | TRBJ2-1 | NA | NA | TRBV15
CASSGLAGVQQYF | TGTGCCAGCAGCGGACTAGCGGGAGTACAGCAGTACTTC | TRBJ2-7 | TRBD2 | NA | TRBV2
CASSLGTSGYFSYEQYF | TGTGCCAGCTCACTGGGGACTAGCGGTTACTTCTCCTACGAGCAGTACTTC | TRBJ2-7 | TRBD2 | NA | TRBV18
CASSLGDTYEQYF | TGCGCCAGCAGCTTGGGCGACACCTACGAGCAGTACTTC | TRBJ2-7 | NA | NA | TRBV5-1
CASSTGTSGIAYEQYF | TGTGCCAGCAGCACCGGGACTAGCGGGATAGCCTACGAGCAGTACTTC | TRBJ2-7 | TRBD2 | NA | TRBV5-4
CASSPTANTEAFF | TGTGCCAGCAGCCCGACAGCGAACACTGAAGCTTTCTTT | TRBJ1-1 | NA | NA | TRBV7-9
CASSLWGDEQYF | TGTGCCAGCAGCTTATGGGGGGACGAGCAGTACTTC | TRBJ2-7 | NA | NA | TRBV7-2
CASSAGVNYNEQFF | TGTGCCAGCTCTGCGGGAGTAAACTACAATGAGCAGTTCTTC | TRBJ2-1 | TRBD2 | NA | TRBV10-3
CASSTQGAGSEAFF | TGTGCCAGCAGCACTCAGGGGGCGGGATCTGAAGCTTTCTTT | TRBJ1-1 | TRBD1 | NA | TRBV6-1
CAISDGTGKEKLFF | TGTGCCATCAGTGATGGGACAGGTAAAGAAAAACTGTTTTTT | TRBJ1-4 | TRBD1 | NA | TRBV10-3
CAWSVTQLRGAFF | TGTGCCTGGAGTGTAACGCAGTTACGCGGAGCTTTCTTT | TRBJ1-1 | NA | NA | TRBV30
CASSTQGGGTEAFF | TGTGCCAGCAGCACACAGGGGGGAGGCACTGAAGCTTTCTTT | TRBJ1-1 | TRBD1 | once | TRBV6-5
CASSDTGAYGYTF | TGTGCCAGCAGCGACACAGGGGCCTATGGCTACACCTTC | TRBJ1-2 | TRBD1 | NA | TRBV9
CSVRREGNTEAFF | TGCAGCGTTCGGAGGGAGGGGAACACTGAAGCTTTCTTT | TRBJ1-1 | NA | few | TRBV29-1
CASSPPGSSGRGNEQFF | TGTGCCAGCAGCCCCCCGGGGAGTAGCGGGAGGGGTAATGAGCAGTTCTTC | TRBJ2-1 | TRBD2 | NA | TRBV5-4
CASKLDRAVHGYTF | TGCGCCAGCAAGCTCGACAGGGCGGTACATGGCTACACCTTC | TRBJ1-2 | TRBD1 | NA | TRBV10-2
CASSLAGGRDEQYF | TGTGCCAGCAGCTTAGCCGGGGGTCGCGACGAGCAGTACTTC | TRBJ2-7 | NA | NA | TRBV7-9
CASSLDRATTEAFF | TGCGCCAGCAGCTTGGACAGGGCAACCACTGAAGCTTTCTTT | TRBJ1-1 | NA | NA | TRBV5-1
CASSLLAQYGYTF | TGTGCCAGCAGCTTATTAGCTCAGTACGGCTACACCTTC | TRBJ1-2 | NA | once | TRBV7-2
CASSSGVFIPITTNEKLFF | TGTGCCAGTAGCTCAGGGGTCTTCATCCCGATTACAACTAATGAAAAACTGTTTTTT | TRBJ1-4 | NA | once | TRBV19
CASRRGGPEAFF | TGTGCCAGCAGGCGAGGAGGTCCTGAAGCTTTCTTT | TRBJ1-1 | NA | NA | TRBV2
CASRTGGDEQYF | TGTGCCAGCAGAACAGGGGGAGACGAGCAGTACTTC | TRBJ2-7 | TRBD1 | NA | TRBV6-6
CATSRETGGANVLTF | TGTGCCACCAGCAGAGAGACAGGTGGGGCCAACGTCCTGACTTTC | TRBJ2-6 | NA | NA | TRBV15
CASRPAGGEQFF | TGTGCCAGCAGGCCCGCGGGGGGCGAGCAGTTCTTC | TRBJ2-1 | TRBD2 | NA | TRBV6-5
CASSPSRGPSTGELFF | TGTGCCAGCTCACCTTCCAGGGGGCCCAGCACCGGGGAGCTGTTTTTT | TRBJ2-2 | TRBD1 | NA | TRBV18
CASSSLLMGRGEQYF | TGCGCCAGCAGCTCCTTACTAATGGGCCGGGGAGAGCAGTACTTC | TRBJ2-7 | NA | NA | TRBV5-1
CASSLGDRGRSSGNQPQHF | TGTGCCAGCAGCTTGGGCGACAGGGGGCGCAGTTCGGGCAATCAGCCCCAGCATTTT | TRBJ1-5 | TRBD1 | few | TRBV5-6
CASSLGRATGELFF | TGCGCCAGCAGCTTAGGCAGGGCAACCGGGGAGCTGTTTTTT | TRBJ2-2 | NA | NA | TRBV5-1
CASSALGQGINEQYF | TGTGCCAGCAGTGCCCTGGGACAGGGAATCAACGAGCAGTACTTC | TRBJ2-7 | TRBD1 | NA | TRBV2
CASSPWTGSGYTF | TGTGCCAGCAGCCCTTGGACAGGGTCTGGCTACACCTTC | TRBJ1-2 | TRBD1 | NA | TRBV9
CASSFRDRSYEQYF | TGCGCCAGCAGCTTCCGGGACAGGTCCTACGAGCAGTACTTC | TRBJ2-7 | TRBD1 | NA | TRBV5-1
CASSASGTGIYEQYF | TGTGCCAGCAGCGCCAGCGGGACAGGGATCTACGAGCAGTACTTC | TRBJ2-7 | TRBD1 | once | TRBV9
CACLGLAGTYEQYF | TGTGCCTGCCTGGGACTAGCGGGGACCTACGAGCAGTACTTC | TRBJ2-7 | TRBD2 | NA | TRBV30
CASSLQALDRGNTIYF | TGCGCCAGCAGCCTCCAGGCCTTAGACAGGGGAAACACCATATATTTT | TRBJ1-3 | NA | NA | TRBV5-1
CASSLGAGGHQPQHF | TGTGCCAGCAGCTTGGGGGCAGGGGGCCATCAGCCCCAGCATTTT | TRBJ1-5 | TRBD1 | NA | TRBV11-2
CASSFLGQGGNEQFF | TGTGCCAGCAGCTTTCTGGGACAGGGAGGCAATGAGCAGTTCTTC | TRBJ2-1 | TRBD1 | NA | TRBV7-9
CASSPRQTANTEAFF | TGTGCCAGCTCACCCCGACAGACGGCGAACACTGAAGCTTTCTTT | TRBJ1-1 | NA | few | TRBV18
CASSQTGDYEQYF | TGTGCCAGCAGTCAGACAGGGGACTACGAGCAGTACTTC | TRBJ2-7 | TRBD1 | NA | TRBV28
CASSLSAMEGETQYF | TGTGCCAGCAGCCTCTCGGCAATGGAGGGCGAGACCCAGTACTTC | TRBJ2-5 | NA | NA | TRBV7-3
CASSLAGPPDTQYF | TGCGCCAGCAGCTTAGCGGGGCCTCCCGATACGCAGTATTTT | TRBJ2-3 | TRBD2 | NA | TRBV5-1
CASSQDGDTEAFF | TGCGCCAGCAGCCAAGACGGGGACACTGAAGCTTTCTTT | TRBJ1-1 | NA | NA | TRBV5-1
CASSEQTGKGEQFF | TGCGCCAGCAGTGAGCAAACAGGGAAGGGTGAGCAGTTCTTC | TRBJ2-1 | NA | NA | TRBV10-1
CASLGGGEAFF | TGTGCCAGCCTCGGGGGTGGTGAAGCTTTCTTT | TRBJ1-1 | NA | NA | TRBV28
CASSQVGAEAFF | TGCGCCAGCAGCCAAGTAGGAGCTGAAGCTTTCTTT | TRBJ1-1 | NA | NA | TRBV4-1
CASSTQGATNEKLFF | TGTGCCAGCAGTACGCAGGGGGCTACTAATGAAAAACTGTTTTTT | TRBJ1-4 | TRBD1 | NA | TRBV6-1
CASRWTRTEAFF | TGTGCCAGCAGGTGGACAAGAACTGAAGCTTTCTTT | TRBJ1-1 | NA | NA | TRBV28
CASGGLGGYNSPLHF | TGTGCCAGCGGAGGATTGGGGGGGTATAATTCACCCCTCCACTTT | TRBJ1-6 | NA | NA | TRBV28
CSLRMGGGYTF | TGCAGTCTGAGAATGGGCGGGGGCTACACCTTC | TRBJ1-2 | NA | NA | TRBV20-1
CASSPLTGDQPQHF | TGTGCCAGCAGCCCTTTGACAGGGGATCAGCCCCAGCATTTT | TRBJ1-5 | TRBD1 | few | TRBV7-6
CASSLLGQANSGANVLTF | TGTGCCAGCAGCTTACTGGGGCAGGCGAACTCTGGGGCCAACGTCCTGACTTTC | TRBJ2-6 | NA | NA | TRBV11-2
CASSMTGGIAEAFF | TGTGCCAGCAGCATGACAGGGGGCATAGCTGAAGCTTTCTTT | TRBJ1-1 | TRBD1 | few | TRBV5-4
CASSLRDNFMNTEAFF | TGTGCCAGCAGCTTAAGGGACAACTTCATGAACACTGAAGCTTTCTTT | TRBJ1-1 | NA | NA | TRBV7-3
CASSPRQGYNEQFF | TGTGCCAGCTCACCGCGCCAGGGCTACAATGAGCAGTTCTTC | TRBJ2-1 | NA | few | TRBV18
CASSLQGNGADTQYF | TGTGCCAGTAGTCTACAGGGGAATGGAGCAGATACGCAGTATTTT | TRBJ2-3 | TRBD1 | NA | TRBV19
CASSIATLNTGELFF | TGTGCCAGTAGTATCGCGACTCTGAACACCGGGGAGCTGTTTTTT | TRBJ2-2 | NA | NA | TRBV19